These T cell receptor beta chains were read from a single sample in a study of cytotoxic CD8 clonotypes in ibrutinib-treated CLL. Only in-frame clones appear in the TCRdb table, and some are missing; sequencing was by immunoSEQ multiplex PCR. Of roughly 53,000 clones listed, 50% to 60% were seen once; the top ten hold roughly a quarter. This specimen was PBMCs, taken at disease progression, from a patient treated with ibrutinib. Receptor source: a human donor with chronic lymphocytic leukemia. Both conserved end residues are trimmed from each CDR3. D genes are given only for firm matches.

j_call,v_call,d_call,cdr3_aa
TRBJ1-4,TRBV28,TRBD1,ASSNHPGTGEEKLF
TRBJ1-6,TRBV2,-,ASSRQARNSPLH
TRBJ1-1,TRBV29-1,-,SVATAIRAF
TRBJ2-1,TRBV9,-,ASSKISGYLGEQF
TRBJ1-2,TRBV5-1,-,ASSPAGGAYGYT
TRBJ2-1,TRBV9,-,ASSDSPAGGRANEQF
TRBJ1-5,TRBV6-5,-,ASSYLGGGQPQH
TRBJ1-3,TRBV9,-,ASSVSGKSSGNTIY
TRBJ2-3,TRBV28,TRBD2,ASRDLGLAGFTDTQY
TRBJ1-5,TRBV28,-,ASSLGFRDGNQPQH
TRBJ2-2,TRBV29-1,-,SVTGFPGLANTGELF
TRBJ1-5,TRBV2,-,ASRAGSGNQPQH
TRBJ1-1,TRBV28,-,ASSFGGRRAF
TRBJ2-5,TRBV5-1,TRBD2,ASSSGLATETQY